These 17 T cell receptor beta chains share one sample of origin, sequenced in a study of T-cell reconstitution after alpha-beta-depleted transplantation in children. Preparation of the TCRbeta library used unique molecular identifiers. TCRdb reanalysed the PCR reads using MiXCR and keeps one entry per CDR3 protein. This table has roughly 500,000 distinct CDR3 sequences, more than 9% appearing once. Material: PBMCs, obtained before TCRalphabeta/CD19-depleted stem cell transplant. Every receptor here comes from a child aged 2-15 years with inherited bone marrow failure, due to receive a stem cell transplant.

This clonotype was observed at least ten times. The gene calls are TRBV27 and TRBJ2-7; 13 nucleotides line up with TRBD2. The J segment lost 2 bases and the V segment lost 8 bases, leaving 6 bases of the junction unmatched. The germline V gene encodes CDR1 MNHEY and CDR2 SMNVEV (reference sequence). The CDR3 is 15 residues long. The CDR3 here is CASGSLAGGPYEQYF. The CDR3 DNA reads TGTGCCAGCGGGTCACTAGCGGGAGGGCCCTACGAGCAGTACTTC.

This clonotype was seen a handful of times. The V gene is TRBV5-1, the J gene TRBJ1-3; D is unclear. Between the trimmed V and J ends, which lost 4 bases and 0 bases, there was a span of 5 bases. CDR1 and CDR2 from the germline V gene are SGHRS and YFSETQ. The length of the CDR3 is 13 residues. The CDR3 sequence: CASSPDSGNTIYF. The CDR3 nucleotides are TGCGCCAGCAGCCCCGACTCTGGAAACACCATATATTTT.

This chain joins TRBV6-1 and TRBJ1-2; TRBD1 aligns across 10 bases. The germline V gene has CDR1 MNHNS and CDR2 SASEGT. V trimming: 6 bases; J trimming: 7 bases; junction bases outside the gene matches: 14. CDR3 length equals 16 residues. The CDR3 DNA is TGTGCCAGCAGCCGTTATCCGACAGGGGGCGAGGGTGGCTACACCTTC. It translates to CASSRYPTGGEGGYTF.

In this sample, this clonotype turned up a few times. J is TRBJ2-7 and V is TRBV7-2; 7 bases are a match to TRBD1. The junction had 15 bases not matched to a gene; V was cut back by 5 bases and J by 5 bases. The CDR3 covers 16 residues. The germline V gene encodes CDR1 SGHTA and CDR2 FQGNSA. This chain's CDR3 is CASSPNPGGAFDEQYF. DNA of the CDR3: TGTGCCAGCAGCCCAAATCCAGGGGGAGCTTTCGACGAGCAGTACTTC.

About this clonotype itself: A much larger clonotype is one base distant, so this may be a read error. V usage is TRBV4-2 and J usage is TRBJ2-1; 8 bases agree with TRBD1. Germline values: CDR1 LGHNA, CDR2 YNFKEQ. CDR3 length: 15 residues. V was clipped by 0 bases and J by 10 bases; unmatched bases: 8. DNA for the CDR3: TGTGCCAGCAGCCAAGACCAAGGACAGGGCTTCGAGCAGTTCTTC. Amino acid sequence: CASSQDQGQGFEQFF.

This clonotype was counted many times. V is TRBV7-2 and J is TRBJ2-7; D remains unclear. The V end was cut by 1 base, the J end by 0 bases, with 13 bases between. Per germline, CDR1 SGHTA and CDR2 FQGNSA. This CDR3 has 16 amino acids. Here the CDR3 reads CASSLGPTTPSYEQYF. The CDR3 coding sequence is TGTGCCAGCAGCTTAGGACCAACTACCCCCTCCTACGAGCAGTACTTC.

This clonotype was counted at least ten times. The chain uses TRBV5-1 and TRBJ1-2; TRBD1 is a possible D gene (5 bases). V shed 3 bases and J shed 4 bases, with 13 bases lying between them. The CDR3 is made up of 14 amino acids. The germline CDR1 and CDR2 sequences are SGHRS and YFSETQ. In DNA form, the CDR3 reads TGCGCCAGCAGCTCCCCGGGGACTCTCTATGGCTACACCTTC. Translated, it gives CASSSPGTLYGYTF.

This clonotype was observed a few times. V is TRBV2 and J is TRBJ2-2; the D gene is possibly TRBD1 (6 bases). This CDR3 spans 14 amino acids. CDR1 and CDR2 from the germline V gene are SNHLY and FYNNEI. V was clipped by 1 base and J by 4 bases, with 7 bases between them. In nucleotides, the CDR3 is TGTGCCAGCAGTGAAGACAGGGCCACCGGGGAGCTGTTTTTT. It is translated as CASSEDRATGELFF.

This clonotype has ten or more counts. The V gene is TRBV27, the J gene TRBJ2-3, with unresolved D. V was trimmed by 4 bases and J by 5 bases, leaving 4 bases between them. The CDR3 contains 11 residues. The germline gives CDR1 MNHEY, CDR2 SMNVEV (reference sequence). The CDR3 here is CASSWGDTQYF. CDR3 nucleotides: TGTGCCAGCAGTTGGGGAGATACGCAGTATTTT.

Only a few counts were recorded for this clonotype. V usage is TRBV7-2 and J usage is TRBJ2-1, with D tentatively TRBD1 or TRBD2 (5 bases each). Germline CDR1 and CDR2: SGHTA and FQGNSA. CDR3 length: 15 residues. V was clipped by 5 bases and J by 9 bases, with 20 bases between them. CDR3 sequence: CASSNRDPESSEQFF. The CDR3 DNA reads as TGTGCCAGCAGCAACCGGGACCCCGAGTCAAGTGAGCAGTTCTTC.

CDR3 coding DNA: TGTGCCAGTAGTATCCGGTTCGGACAGGGGCGTCAAGAGACCCAGTACTTC. This codes for CASSIRFGQGRQETQYF. The chain combines TRBV19 with TRBJ2-5, with 9 nucleotides matching TRBD1. The CDR3 consists of 17 residues. Germline trimming cut 3 bases from V and 2 bases from J; bases unmatched to any gene: 10. CDR1 and CDR2 from the germline V gene are LNHDA and SQIVND (reference sequence).

This clonotype was detected only a few times. The rearrangement links TRBV18 to TRBJ2-7; possible D gene TRBD1, 5 bases. The V end was cut by 6 bases, the J end by 5 bases, with 14 bases between. This CDR3 is built from 13 residues. From germline, CDR1 is KGHSH and CDR2 LQKENI. The CDR3 here is CASSGWGRDEQYF. The CDR3 bases are TGTGCCAGCTCCGGTTGGGGCCGGGACGAGCAGTACTTC. Looking up the rest from reference TRBV18 and TRBJ2-7 gives the full variable domain: NAGVMQNPRHLVRRRGQEARLRCSPMKGHSHVYWYRQLPEEGLKFMVYLQKENIIDESGMPKERFSAEFPKEGPSILRIQQVVRGDSAAYFCASSGWGRDEQYFGPGTRLTVT.

At least ten counts were recorded for this clonotype. The chain uses TRBV13 and TRBJ2-7; possibly TRBD1 or TRBD2 for D (5 bases each). This CDR3 comprises 16 residues. Germline-derived CDR1 and CDR2 are PRHDT and FYEKMQ (reference sequence). Trimming stripped 2 bases from V and 4 bases from J, with 18 bases between. The CDR3 sequence: CASSLLKWGMIYEQYF. The DNA for the CDR3 is TGTGCCAGCAGCTTACTTAAATGGGGGATGATATACGAGCAGTACTTC.

This clonotype occurred a few times. This chain joins TRBV7-6 and TRBJ2-5, with a tentative D call TRBD2 (6 bases). V dropped 0 bases and J dropped 0 bases, with 23 bases sitting between them. The CDR3 has 20 residues. CDR1 and CDR2 from the germline V gene are SGHVS and FNYEAQ. The CDR3, as DNA: TGTGCCAGCAGCTTAGCGTCCGGGAGAGTGGGATCGGGGTACCAAGAGACCCAGTACTTC. Protein product: CASSLASGRVGSGYQETQYF.

This clonotype was picked up many times. V and J are TRBV7-9 and TRBJ2-1; D gene uncertain. V lost 3 bases, J lost 6 bases, and 12 bases lay in between. The germline gives CDR1 SEHNR, CDR2 FQNEAQ (reference sequence). The CDR3 runs to 14 residues. CDR3 nucleotides: TGTGCCAGCAGCTTCCACCACCTCTCCAATGAGCAGTTCTTC. Translating it yields CASSFHHLSNEQFF.

This clonotype was found a few times. This chain connects TRBV5-1 to TRBJ2-1; D ambiguous. Trimming took 8 bases from V and 0 from J, leaving 9 bases between them. Germline CDR1 SGHRS, CDR2 YFSETQ. This CDR3 region has 13 residues. The CDR3 protein is CARERSSYNEQFF. The CDR3 DNA follows: TGCGCCAGAGAGCGAAGCTCCTACAATGAGCAGTTCTTC.

This clonotype was observed many times. The chain has TRBV3-1 and TRBJ2-1, with D perhaps being TRBD1 or TRBD2 (5 bases each). CDR3 length: 16 amino acids. V dropped 3 bases and J dropped 6 bases, with 18 bases sitting between them. Germline CDR1 LGHDT, CDR2 YNNKEL (reference sequence). CDR3 in amino acids: CASSQAAEGTGNEQFF. The CDR3 DNA is TGTGCCAGCAGCCAGGCCGCCGAGGGGACGGGCAATGAGCAGTTCTTC.